This TCR beta chain stems from a study of T cells in Graves' hyperthyroidism and ophthalmopathy. RNA transcripts served as the template for amplifying TCR beta CDR3 regions. With the HTBI primer set, the TCR CDR3 went through a first round of RT-PCR. TCRdb re-called the multiplex PCR reads with MiXCR, one entry per CDR3 protein. The table lists about 640,000 distinct CDR3 sequences, about 20% of them singletons. From germline, CDR1 is DFQATT and CDR2 SNEGSKA (reference sequence). Trimming pared 0 bases from V and 3 bases from J, leaving 9 bases between. The CDR3 contains 14 residues. The sample was blood. The chain combines TRBV20-1 with TRBJ1-5; no reliable D call. This clonotype was obtained from a man aged 25 to 40 with Graves' ophthalmopathy. Here the CDR3 reads CSARDFTNNQPQHF. In DNA form, the CDR3 reads TGCAGTGCTAGAGATTTCACGAACAATCAGCCCCAGCATTTT.